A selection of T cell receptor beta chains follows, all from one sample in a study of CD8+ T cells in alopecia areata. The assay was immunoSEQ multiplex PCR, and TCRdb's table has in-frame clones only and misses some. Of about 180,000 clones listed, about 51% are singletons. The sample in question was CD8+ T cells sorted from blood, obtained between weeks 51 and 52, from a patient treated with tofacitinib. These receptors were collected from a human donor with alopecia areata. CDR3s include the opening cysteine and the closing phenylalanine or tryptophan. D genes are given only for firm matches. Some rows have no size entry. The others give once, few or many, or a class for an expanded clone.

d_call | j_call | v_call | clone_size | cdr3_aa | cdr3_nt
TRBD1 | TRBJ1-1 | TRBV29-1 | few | CSAGRQGMNTEAFF | TGCAGCGCAGGTCGACAGGGTATGAACACTGAAGCTTTCTTT
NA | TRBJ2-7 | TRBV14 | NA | CASSQVSAAQYF | TGTGCCAGCAGCCAAGTTTCAGCCGCGCAGTACTTC
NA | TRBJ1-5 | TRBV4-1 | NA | CASSQVWDQNQPQHF | TGCGCCAGCAGCCAAGTTTGGGACCAAAATCAGCCCCAGCATTTT
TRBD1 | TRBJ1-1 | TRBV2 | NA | CASGISGTGSSNTEAFF | TGTGCCAGCGGAATATCCGGGACAGGCTCCTCGAACACTGAAGCTTTCTTT
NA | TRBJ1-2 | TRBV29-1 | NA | CSVGGADHGYTF | TGCAGCGTTGGGGGGGCAGACCATGGCTACACCTTC
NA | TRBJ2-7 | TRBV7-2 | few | CASSFLPGVSYEQYF | TGTGCCAGCAGCTTTTTGCCGGGGGTGTCCTACGAGCAGTACTTC
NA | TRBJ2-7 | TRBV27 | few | CASSHRGRLGGYYEQYF | TGTGCCAGCAGTCACCGGGGGAGGTTGGGGGGATACTACGAGCAGTACTTC
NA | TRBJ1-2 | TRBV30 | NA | CAWMGPGTFYGYTF | TGTGCCTGGATGGGTCCAGGGACCTTCTATGGCTACACCTTC
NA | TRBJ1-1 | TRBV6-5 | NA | CASSYSRVVTEAFF | TGTGCCAGCAGTTACTCCAGGGTAGTGACTGAAGCTTTCTTT
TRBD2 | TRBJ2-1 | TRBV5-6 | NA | CASSLGGGVYNEQFF | TGTGCCAGCAGCTTAGGCGGGGGGGTCTACAATGAGCAGTTCTTC
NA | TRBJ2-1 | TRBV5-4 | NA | CASSSESGYNDEQFF | TGTGCCAGCAGCTCCGAAAGCGGGTATAACGATGAGCAGTTCTTC
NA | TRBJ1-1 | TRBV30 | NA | CAWSGSGMNTEAFF | TGTGCCTGGAGTGGCAGTGGGATGAACACTGAAGCTTTCTTT
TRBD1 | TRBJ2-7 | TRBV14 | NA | CASSQQGQGSDEQYF | TGTGCCAGCAGCCAACAGGGACAGGGAAGCGACGAGCAGTACTTC
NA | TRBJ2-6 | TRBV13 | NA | CASSSPEGSNSGANVLTF | TGTGCCAGCAGCTCCCCGGAGGGCAGCAACTCTGGGGCCAACGTCCTGACTTTC